Listed below are T cell receptor beta chains from one sample, sequenced in a study of CD8+ T cells in alopecia areata. Sequencing was performed with immunoSEQ multiplex PCR; in TCRdb, only in-frame clones are kept and a portion is missing. The profile shows 110,000 to 150,000 clones, about 60% of them singletons. The input for sequencing was CD4+ T cells sorted from blood, taken at week 0. The source of these receptors is a human donor with alopecia areata. Each CDR3 is given without its conserved first and last residue.

>TRBV14|TRBJ1-6
ASSLAGTNLH
>TRBV10-3|TRBJ2-3
AISKDPLGSDTQY
>TRBV11-2|TRBJ1-2
ASSLGLSNYGYT
>TRBV15|TRBJ2-3
ATSRAPLGLSTDTQY
>TRBV4-1|TRBJ2-5
ASSQDLIKETQY
>TRBV6-1|TRBJ1-2
ASRPGSQYGYT
>TRBV9|TRBJ2-5
ASSDLAGLETQY
>TRBV25-1|TRBJ1-5
ASSVDYGSTQH
>TRBV30|TRBJ1-2
AWSVGQIFGYT
>TRBV30|TRBJ1-1
AWNRGVEAF
>TRBV9|TRBJ1-2
ASSPNEGRVYT
>TRBV7-8|TRBJ2-7
ASSQDWGGNSYEQY
>TRBV4-2|TRBJ2-5
ASSQDTGTSGGRGETQY
>TRBV5-1|TRBJ2-2
ASSLGYTGELF
>TRBV4-2|TRBJ1-4
ASSQTRQAGNEKLF
>TRBV7-9|TRBJ2-4
ASSARQGKRDIQY
>TRBV29-1|TRBJ1-5
SVGDSIQPQH
>TRBV5-1|TRBJ1-1
ASSVAGDLNTEAF
>TRBV23-1|TRBJ1-2
ASTDLGTYGYT
>TRBV30|TRBJ1-2
AWSVVQGGYT
>TRBV30|TRBJ1-6
AWSDSSLSLH
>TRBV18|TRBJ1-2
ASSPGDGYT
>TRBV5-1|TRBJ2-2
ASNRGQGRTGELF
>TRBV6-6|TRBJ1-1
ASSLTGQGGF
>TRBV7-2|TRBJ1-1
ASRDRWDTEAF
>TRBV11-2|TRBJ1-2
ASSRIPGQGNYGYT
>TRBV9|TRBJ2-3
ASSVGALSTDTQY
>TRBV30|TRBJ2-5
AWSVGRARETQY
>TRBV30|TRBJ2-7
AWSGYRGLRSYEQY
>TRBV5-1|TRBJ1-1
ASSLVGTEAF
>TRBV29-1|TRBJ1-2
SVRTGYYGYT
>TRBV29-1|TRBJ2-1
SVEGGETGSYNEQF
>TRBV4-3|TRBJ2-7
ASSQDRTGRGYEQY
>TRBV10-3|TRBJ2-2
AIRTGVNTGELF
>TRBV25-1|TRBJ2-7
ASSEVDRDHGGEQY
>TRBV2|TRBJ1-5
ASKGEVGNQPQH
>TRBV29-1|TRBJ2-2
SAKKRDRGSTGELF
>TRBV30|TRBJ2-1
AWRTSGAAPEQF
>TRBV2|TRBJ2-3
ASTSQLGGAADTQY
>TRBV19|TRBJ2-3
ASSGQWGGQGSIADTQY
>TRBV29-1|TRBJ1-1
SVDYRGHRTEAF